This entry is about one T cell receptor beta chain. Its specificity is not known. This sample was included in a study of shared clonotypes between healthy human individuals. As for the study in general: CD4 naive and memory got three plates each, CD8 naive two, CD8 memory one. Study-level results: Across subsets, estimated richness was generally greater for naive than for memory populations.

Sequenced by immunoSEQ multiplex PCR; TCRdb stores in-frame clones only, minus some. The profile shows roughly 2,000,000 clones, 90% to 95% of them singletons. Per the germline V gene, CDR1 is SGHTA and CDR2 is FQGTGA. This CDR3 is 14 amino acids long. Trimming took 5 bases from V and 6 from J; bases not matched to a gene: 8. Naive CD8 isolation took CD45RO-negative cells positively selected for CCR7 and excluded terminally differentiated effector memory CD45RA+ cells. This TCR derives from a man aged 18-30 years in good health. Some clones in this sample may be carry-over from other donors' samples. The specimen was naive CD8+ T cells from PBMCs. The rearrangement links TRBV7-3 to TRBJ2-3, with 7 bases lining up with TRBD1. The DNA for the CDR3 is TGTGCCAGCAGCACCTACGCCAGGGGGGATACGCAGTATTTT. The encoded protein is CASSTYARGDTQYF.